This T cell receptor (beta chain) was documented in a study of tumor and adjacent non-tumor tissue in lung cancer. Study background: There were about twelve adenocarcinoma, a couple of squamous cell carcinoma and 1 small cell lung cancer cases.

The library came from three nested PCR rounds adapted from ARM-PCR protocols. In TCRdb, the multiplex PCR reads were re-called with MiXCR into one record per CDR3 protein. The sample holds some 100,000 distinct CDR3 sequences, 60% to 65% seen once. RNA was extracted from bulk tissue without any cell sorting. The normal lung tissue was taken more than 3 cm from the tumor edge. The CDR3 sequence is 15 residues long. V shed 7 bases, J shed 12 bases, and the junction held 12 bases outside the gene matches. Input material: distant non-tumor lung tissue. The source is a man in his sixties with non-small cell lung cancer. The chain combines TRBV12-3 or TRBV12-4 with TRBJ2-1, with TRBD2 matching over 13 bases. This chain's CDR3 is CASTRTSGSLIGQFF. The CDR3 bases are TGTGCCAGCACACGGACTAGCGGGAGTCTCATTGGGCAGTTCTTC.